This T cell receptor (beta chain) derives from a study of T cells in tuberculosis. Remarks on this clone: As yet, its antigen is unknown.

Notes on the study in general: Smaller alpha distances in active tuberculosis partly reflected shorter CDR3-alpha lengths.

Repertoires were generated with immunoSEQ multiplex PCR, while TCRdb's copy carries only in-frame clones and drops some. The repertoire has tens of thousands of clones, approximately 95% of them found once; the top ten carry roughly 3.6%. Trimming removed 4 bases at V and 0 bases at J, with 10 bases between. The CDR3 has 15 amino acids. Germline V gives CDR1 SNHLY, CDR2 FYNNEI. The receptor comes from a donor aged 10-35 years with latent tuberculosis or without tuberculosis infection. The V and J genes are TRBV2 and TRBJ1-5, with TRBD1 as a possible D gene (5 bases). Material: PBMCs. CDR3 DNA sequence: TGTGCCAGCAGTGCTGACAGCTTTAGCAATCAGCCCCAGCATTTT. This encodes CASSADSFSNQPQHF.